These 13 T cell receptor beta chains share one sample of origin, sequenced in a study of T-cell reconstitution after alpha-beta-depleted transplantation in children. Unique molecular identifiers tagged the TCRbeta library. TCRdb passed the PCR reads through MiXCR, listing each CDR3 protein once. The sample has 500,000 to 600,000 distinct CDR3 sequences, around 27% seen once. Sequenced here: PBMCs, sampled before TCRalphabeta/CD19-depleted stem cell transplant. These receptors were obtained from a boy under two years old with Wiskott-Aldrich syndrome, due to receive a stem cell transplant.

The chain joins TRBV5-1 to TRBJ2-1, with 12 bases matching TRBD1. The V gene end was trimmed by 9 bases and the J gene end by 6 bases; junction bases not matched to a gene: 7. Germline loops: CDR1 SGHRS, CDR2 YFSETQ. The CDR3 consists of 14 residues. The CDR3 is CATGTGGSGNEQFF. CDR3 DNA sequence: TGCGCCACCGGGACAGGGGGCTCCGGCAATGAGCAGTTCTTC. The full variable domain, completed using reference TRBV5-1 and TRBJ2-1, is KAGVTQTPRYLIKTRGQQVTLSCSPISGHRSVSWYQQTPGQGLQFLFEYFSETQRNKGNFPGRFSGRQFSNSRSEMNVSTLELGDSALYLCATGTGGSGNEQFFGPGTRLTVL.

The gene calls are TRBV11-2 and TRBJ2-2; D is undetermined. V lost 1 base and J 0 bases, leaving 9 bases between the germline ends. Germline V CDR1 and CDR2: SGHAT, FQNNGV. There are 16 residues in the CDR3. The CDR3 here is CASSLGSRPNTGELFF. For the CDR3, the DNA is TGTGCCAGCAGCTTAGGGTCTAGGCCGAACACCGGGGAGCTGTTTTTT.

V usage is TRBV12-3 or TRBV12-4 and J usage is TRBJ2-1, with D possibly TRBD2 on 6 matching bases. The CDR3 is 14 amino acids. Trimming pared 10 bases from V and 10 bases from J, leaving 23 bases between. For the CDR3, the DNA is TGTGCCACCGGGACGGGAGCTGCCGGTCCCGAGCAGTTCTTC. Its translation: CATGTGAAGPEQFF.

V and J are TRBV4-1 and TRBJ2-1; D may be TRBD1 or TRBD2 (5 bases each). CDR1 and CDR2 (germline): MGHRA, YSYEKL. V lost 4 bases, J lost 6 bases, and 10 bases lay in between. The CDR3 spans 13 residues. In nucleotides, the CDR3 is TGCGCCAGCAGCCGGGACGCCCCCAATGAGCAGTTCTTC. Protein: CASSRDAPNEQFF.

This clonotype was recorded a few times. The rearrangement links TRBV5-1 to TRBJ2-1; D gene uncertain. CDR1 is SGHRS, CDR2 YFSETQ, per germline. The CDR3 spans 17 residues. V lost 4 bases and J 3 bases, leaving 20 bases between the germline ends. For the CDR3, the DNA is TGCGCCAGCAGCGTACTACCGACGGAAGATGTCTACAATGAGCAGTTCTTC. Its protein is CASSVLPTEDVYNEQFF. The full variable domain, with the rest looked up from reference TRBV5-1 and TRBJ2-1, is KAGVTQTPRYLIKTRGQQVTLSCSPISGHRSVSWYQQTPGQGLQFLFEYFSETQRNKGNFPGRFSGRQFSNSRSEMNVSTLELGDSALYLCASSVLPTEDVYNEQFFGPGTRLTVL.

In regard to this clonotype: The CDR3 ends on some other residue instead of the conserved phenylalanine or tryptophan, so this is likely a read error. This chain connects TRBV2 to TRBJ2-5, with TRBD2 matching over 7 bases. The germline V gene encodes CDR1 SNHLY and CDR2 FYNNEI. The CDR3 is 19 amino acids. V was pared by 5 bases and J by 5 bases, with 23 bases of the junction left unmatched. The DNA of the CDR3 is TGTGCCAGCAGTCGACCTACGTCAAATTATGCGGGAGTGATTGAGACCCAGTACTTG. Protein sequence: CASSRPTSNYAGVIETQYL.

This clonotype was observed a handful of times. The chain recombines TRBV20-1 with TRBJ2-3; 8 nucleotides match TRBD2. Germline trimming cut 5 bases from V and 6 bases from J; bases unmatched to any gene: 16. The germline V gene encodes CDR1 DFQATT and CDR2 SNEGSKA (reference sequence). CDR3 size: 16 residues. The chain's CDR3 is CSAGILAGLGGDTQYF. The CDR3 bases are TGCAGTGCTGGAATTTTAGCGGGACTGGGTGGGGATACGCAGTATTTT.

The chain has TRBV20-1 and TRBJ1-5, with D possibly matching TRBD1 (6 bases). This CDR3 is 16 amino acids long. Germline V gene lookup returns CDR1 DFQATT and CDR2 SNEGSKA (reference sequence). V lost 3 bases to trimming and J lost 0 bases, with 15 bases between them. This CDR3 reads CSASRGQVYSNQPQHF. CDR3 in DNA: TGCAGTGCTAGTCGGGGGCAAGTATATAGCAATCAGCCCCAGCATTTT.

There are a few counts of this clonotype. This chain links TRBV18 with TRBJ2-1; D is unclear. Per the germline V gene, CDR1 is KGHSH and CDR2 is LQKENI. Trimming stripped 3 bases from V and 0 bases from J, with 6 bases between. The CDR3 is 14 residues long. CDR3 sequence (DNA): TGTGCCAGCTCACCGCACACCTCCTACAATGAGCAGTTCTTC. Translated: CASSPHTSYNEQFF. The complete variable domain, with remaining parts taken from reference TRBV18 and TRBJ2-1, reads NAGVMQNPRHLVRRRGQEARLRCSPMKGHSHVYWYRQLPEEGLKFMVYLQKENIIDESGMPKERFSAEFPKEGPSILRIQQVVRGDSAAYFCASSPHTSYNEQFFGPGTRLTVL.

This clonotype has only one observation. The chain is built from TRBV5-1 and TRBJ2-1; 7 nucleotides agree with TRBD2. V shed 3 bases, J shed 0 bases, and the junction held 6 bases outside the gene matches. The CDR3 has 16 amino acids. The germline gives CDR1 SGHRS, CDR2 YFSETQ. CDR3: CASSWGLISSYNEQFF. CDR3 in DNA: TGCGCCAGCAGCTGGGGACTAATTTCCTCCTACAATGAGCAGTTCTTC.

V usage is TRBV20-1 and J usage is TRBJ2-2; 8 nucleotides line up with TRBD2. V shed 3 bases and J 4 bases; nucleotides not matched to a gene: 7. The V gene's germline CDR1 is DFQATT and CDR2 SNEGSKA (reference sequence). This CDR3 has 15 amino acids. For the CDR3, the DNA is TGCAGTGCTAGCCTTAGCGGGGCGGGCACCGGGGAGCTGTTTTTT. Encoded protein: CSASLSGAGTGELFF.

A few counts support this clonotype. This sequence joins TRBV24-1 and TRBJ2-2, with TRBD1 identical over 11 bases. The CDR3 has 15 residues. Germline CDR1 and CDR2: KGHDR and SFDVKD. Trimming removed 6 bases from V and 6 bases from J; junction bases left unmatched: 5. CDR3 amino acids: CATSRTGGLAGELFF. The CDR3 nucleotides are TGTGCCACCAGTCGGACAGGGGGCCTCGCCGGGGAGCTGTTTTTT.

On this clonotype itself: Sequence at one end of the junction differs from germline and may be a read error. The chain has TRBV20-1 and TRBJ2-3; TRBD2 matches 9 bases. The germline CDR1 and CDR2 sequences are DFQATT and SNEGSKA (reference sequence). The CDR3 covers 17 residues. CDR3 amino acids: CSARFPIAGVGTDSQYF. CDR3 in DNA: TGCAGTGCGCGATTCCCTATAGCGGGAGTAGGCACAGATTCGCAGTATTTT.